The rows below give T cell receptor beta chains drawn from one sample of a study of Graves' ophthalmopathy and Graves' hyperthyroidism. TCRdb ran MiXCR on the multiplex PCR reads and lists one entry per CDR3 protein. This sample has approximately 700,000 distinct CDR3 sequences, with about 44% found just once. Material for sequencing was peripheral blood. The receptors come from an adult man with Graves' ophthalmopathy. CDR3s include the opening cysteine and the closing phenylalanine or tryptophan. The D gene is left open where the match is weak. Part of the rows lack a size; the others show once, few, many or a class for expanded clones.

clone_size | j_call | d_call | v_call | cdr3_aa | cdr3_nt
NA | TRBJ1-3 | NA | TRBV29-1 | CSRKVGNTIYF | TGCAGCCGCAAGGTCGGAAACACCATATATTTT
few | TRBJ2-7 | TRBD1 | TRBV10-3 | CASRRTGRSYEQYF | TGTGCCAGCAGAAGGACAGGTAGGAGCTACGAGCAGTACTTC
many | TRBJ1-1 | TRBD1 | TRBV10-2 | CASTVRGRNTEAFF | TGCGCCAGCACGGTCAGGGGGAGGAACACTGAAGCTTTCTTT
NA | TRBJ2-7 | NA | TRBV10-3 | CASSNSGAVTYEQYF | TGTGCCAGCAGCAACTCTGGGGCAGTGACCTACGAGCAGTACTTC
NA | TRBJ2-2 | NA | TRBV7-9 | CASSPLTGGTGELFF | TGCGCCAGCAGCCCTCTTACCGGTGGCACCGGGGAGCTGTTTTTT
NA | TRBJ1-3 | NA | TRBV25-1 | CASTDHSGNTIYF | TGTGCCAGCACTGACCACTCTGGAAACACCATATATTTT
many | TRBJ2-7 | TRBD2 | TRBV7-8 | CASSLGPGGNEQYF | TGTGCCAGCAGCTTGGGCCCCGGGGGGAACGAGCAGTACTTC
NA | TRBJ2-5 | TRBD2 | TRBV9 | CASSQGTSGGYQETQYF | TGTGCCAGCAGCCAAGGGACTAGCGGGGGCTACCAAGAGACCCAGTACTTC
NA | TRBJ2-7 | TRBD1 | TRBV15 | CATSRGQGDTGEQYF | TGTGCCACCAGCAGAGGACAGGGGGACACCGGGGAGCAGTACTTC
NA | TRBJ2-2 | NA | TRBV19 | CASSGSGRGGELFF | TGTGCCAGTAGTGGTTCAGGTCGGGGCGGGGAGCTGTTTTTT
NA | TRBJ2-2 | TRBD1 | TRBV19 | CASSNLGTENTGELFF | TGTGCCAGTAGTAACCTCGGGACAGAGAACACCGGGGAGCTGTTTTTT
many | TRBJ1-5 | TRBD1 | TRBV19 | CASGGQGGNQPQHF | TGTGCCAGTGGGGGACAGGGAGGCAATCAGCCCCAGCATTTT
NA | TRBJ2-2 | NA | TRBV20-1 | CSAPRDGNTGELFF | TGCAGTGCTCCGCGAGATGGAAACACCGGGGAGCTGTTTTTT
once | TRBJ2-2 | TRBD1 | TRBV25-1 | CASSQLGQSNTGELFF | TGTGCCAGCAGTCAGTTGGGACAGTCGAACACCGGGGAGCTGTTTTTT
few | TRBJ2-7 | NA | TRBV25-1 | CASSDSAGGTGSYEQYF | TGTGCCAGCAGTGATAGTGCCGGGGGAACAGGATCCTACGAGCAGTACTTC
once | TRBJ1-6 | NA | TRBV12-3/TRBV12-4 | CASSPDWQPYSPLHF | TGTGCCAGCAGCCCAGATTGGCAGCCCTATTCACCCCTCCACTTT
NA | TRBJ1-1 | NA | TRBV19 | CASSISLDGNTEAFF | TGTGCCAGTAGTATATCCCTCGACGGGAACACTGAAGCTTTCTTT
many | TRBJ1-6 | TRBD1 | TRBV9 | CASSVTGDNSPLHF | TGTGCCAGCAGCGTGACAGGGGACAATTCACCCCTCCACTTT
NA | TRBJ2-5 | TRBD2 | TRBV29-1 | CSVGSGGAETQYF | TGCAGCGTAGGGAGCGGGGGGGCGGAGACCCAGTACTTC
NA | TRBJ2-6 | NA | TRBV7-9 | CASSLGGYWETGANVLTF | TGTGCCAGCAGCTTGGGTGGGTATTGGGAAACTGGGGCCAACGTCCTGACTTTC
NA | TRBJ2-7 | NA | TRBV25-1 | CASSDIRGLVSYEQYF | TGTGCCAGCAGTGATATCCGAGGGTTGGTTTCCTACGAGCAGTACTTC
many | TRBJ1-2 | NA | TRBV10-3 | CASSSGLDYGYTF | TGTGCCAGCAGTTCTGGACTTGACTATGGCTACACCTTC
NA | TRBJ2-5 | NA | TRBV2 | CASSEEGVQETQYF | TGTGCCAGCAGTGAAGAGGGGGTCCAAGAGACCCAGTACTTC
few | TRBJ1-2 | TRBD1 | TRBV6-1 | CASSTRQGRGGYTF | TGTGCCAGCAGTACAAGACAGGGACGCGGCGGCTACACCTTC
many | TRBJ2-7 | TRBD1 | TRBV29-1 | CSVSTGGASYEQYF | TGCAGCGTTTCGACAGGGGGCGCGTCCTACGAGCAGTACTTC
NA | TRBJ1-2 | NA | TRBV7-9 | CASSTGGNGYTF | TGTGCCAGCAGCACTGGCGGTAATGGCTACACCTTC
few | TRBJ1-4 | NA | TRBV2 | CASRSGDQEKLFF | TGTGCCAGCCGATCAGGAGACCAGGAAAAACTGTTTTTT
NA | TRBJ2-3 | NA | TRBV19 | CASTPGQMTDTQYF | TGTGCCAGTACTCCGGGACAAATGACAGATACGCAGTATTTT
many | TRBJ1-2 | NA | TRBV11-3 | CASSLPLLGYGYTF | TGTGCCAGCAGCTTACCGCTCTTGGGTTATGGCTACACCTTC
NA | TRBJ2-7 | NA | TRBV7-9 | CASSPQGGGTYEQYF | TGTGCCAGCAGCCCCCAAGGGGGAGGAACCTACGAGCAGTACTTC
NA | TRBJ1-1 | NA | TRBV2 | CASRLEGGTEAFF | TGTGCCAGCAGACTGGAGGGGGGCACTGAAGCTTTCTTT
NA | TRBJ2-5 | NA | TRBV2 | CASGYNPGETQYF | TGTGCCAGCGGCTATAACCCGGGGGAGACCCAGTACTTC
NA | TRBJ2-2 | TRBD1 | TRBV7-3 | CASSGTGTGGSGELFF | TGTGCCAGCAGCGGGACCGGGACAGGGGGATCCGGGGAGCTGTTTTTT
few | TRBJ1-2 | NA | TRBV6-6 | CASGISYQVLYGYTF | TGTGCCAGCGGCATCTCCTATCAGGTCCTCTATGGCTACACCTTC
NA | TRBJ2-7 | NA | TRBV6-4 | CASSPPGPAYEQYF | TGTGCCAGCAGTCCTCCGGGACCTGCCTACGAGCAGTACTTC
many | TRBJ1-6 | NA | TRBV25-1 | CASSESTSGHPPLHF | TGTGCCAGCAGTGAGTCTACATCGGGACATCCACCCCTCCACTTT
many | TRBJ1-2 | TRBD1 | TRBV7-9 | CASSKGATYGYTF | TGTGCCAGCAGCAAGGGGGCGACTTATGGCTACACCTTC
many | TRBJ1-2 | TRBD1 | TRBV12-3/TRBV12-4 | CASSPGQGRSHTF | TGTGCCAGCAGTCCCGGACAGGGGAGGTCACACACCTTC
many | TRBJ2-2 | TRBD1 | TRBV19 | CASGQGVTGELFF | TGTGCCAGCGGACAGGGGGTGACCGGGGAGCTGTTTTTT
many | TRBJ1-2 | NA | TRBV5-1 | CASSLGGRPNYGYTF | TGCGCCAGCAGCCTTGGGGGGCGTCCCAACTATGGCTACACCTTC
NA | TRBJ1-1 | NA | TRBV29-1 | CSVAGQGTIEAFF | TGCAGCGTTGCGGGCCAGGGGACGATTGAAGCTTTCTTT
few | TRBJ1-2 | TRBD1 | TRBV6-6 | CASSLSPGQGAGYTF | TGTGCCAGCAGTCTATCCCCCGGACAGGGTGCGGGCTACACCTTC
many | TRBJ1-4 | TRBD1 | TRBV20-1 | CSARGDRVGKLFF | TGCAGTGCTAGAGGGGACAGGGTTGGAAAACTGTTTTTT
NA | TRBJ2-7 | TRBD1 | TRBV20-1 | CSASVDRGGYEQYF | TGCAGTGCTAGCGTGGACAGGGGCGGCTACGAGCAGTACTTC
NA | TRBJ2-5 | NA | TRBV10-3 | CASSPERAQETQYF | TGTGCCAGCAGCCCAGAACGGGCCCAAGAGACCCAGTACTTC
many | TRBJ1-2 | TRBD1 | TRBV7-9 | CASLNPDRGNYGYTF | TGTGCCAGCCTAAACCCCGACAGGGGTAACTATGGCTACACCTTC
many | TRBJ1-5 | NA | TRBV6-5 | CASSRGIDQPQHF | TGTGCCAGCAGTAGGGGCATCGATCAGCCCCAGCATTTT
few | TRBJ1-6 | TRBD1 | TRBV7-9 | CASSRYRQGSFSPLHF | TGTGCCAGCAGCCGCTATAGACAGGGTTCGTTTTCACCCCTCCACTTT
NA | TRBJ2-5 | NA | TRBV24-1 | CARASGEETQYF | TGTGCTAGAGCTTCAGGGGAAGAGACCCAGTACTTC
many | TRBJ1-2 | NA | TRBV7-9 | CASSSNTGRGYGNYGYTF | TGTGCCAGCAGCTCAAATACAGGGAGAGGGTACGGGAACTATGGCTACACCTTC
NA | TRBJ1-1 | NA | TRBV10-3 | CAISDRRGNEAFF | TGTGCCATCAGTGACAGAAGGGGGAATGAAGCTTTCTTT
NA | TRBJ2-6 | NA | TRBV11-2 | CASSLESNTGANVLTF | TGTGCCAGCAGCTTAGAGTCGAACACCGGGGCCAACGTCCTGACTTTC
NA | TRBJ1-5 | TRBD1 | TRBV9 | CASSGEGDRGRRNQPQHF | TGTGCCAGCAGCGGAGAGGGTGACAGGGGGCGAAGGAATCAGCCCCAGCATTTT
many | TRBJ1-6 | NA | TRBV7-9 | CASSKVGGTNSPLHF | TGTGCCAGCAGCAAGGTCGGGGGAACGAATTCACCCCTCCACTTT
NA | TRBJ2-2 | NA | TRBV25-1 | CASTRGVDTGELFF | TGTGCCAGCACCAGGGGGGTTGACACCGGGGAGCTGTTTTTT